This record concerns one T cell receptor beta chain sequence. Its antigen remains unknown. Trimming removed 4 bases at V and 1 base at J, with 13 bases between. CDR1 SGHAT and CDR2 FQNNGV come from the germline V gene. This CDR3 is built from 15 residues. PCR used 60 Vbeta primers and 13 Jbeta primers. In the source study's methods: An analysis performed later counted around 80 million unique TCR beta chains (approximately 10 million of them shared). This table comes from immunoSEQ multiplex PCR, and its TCRdb copy is limited to in-frame clones, with some not included. V, J and clone size are taken as reported in that table, and D and trimming were inferred from the DNA itself. The sample consists of about 89,000 clones, 67% of them appearing once. The data are from a study of cytomegalovirus exposure and HLA in healthy donors. General observations from the study: A later analysis revealed that TCR association rates differed between HLA loci, peaking at DRB1 and bottoming out at HLA-C. Most likely, a cluster of highly shared sequence variants arose as a sequencing artifact.

The chain recombines TRBV11-2 with TRBJ1-1; D not certain. The sample consisted of PBMCs. The TCR comes from a man aged 25 to 40 in good health and CMV-seronegative. This chain's CDR3 is CASSYGSGANTEAFF. CDR3 DNA: TGTGCCAGCAGCTACGGAAGCGGCGCGAACACTGAAGCTTTCTTT.